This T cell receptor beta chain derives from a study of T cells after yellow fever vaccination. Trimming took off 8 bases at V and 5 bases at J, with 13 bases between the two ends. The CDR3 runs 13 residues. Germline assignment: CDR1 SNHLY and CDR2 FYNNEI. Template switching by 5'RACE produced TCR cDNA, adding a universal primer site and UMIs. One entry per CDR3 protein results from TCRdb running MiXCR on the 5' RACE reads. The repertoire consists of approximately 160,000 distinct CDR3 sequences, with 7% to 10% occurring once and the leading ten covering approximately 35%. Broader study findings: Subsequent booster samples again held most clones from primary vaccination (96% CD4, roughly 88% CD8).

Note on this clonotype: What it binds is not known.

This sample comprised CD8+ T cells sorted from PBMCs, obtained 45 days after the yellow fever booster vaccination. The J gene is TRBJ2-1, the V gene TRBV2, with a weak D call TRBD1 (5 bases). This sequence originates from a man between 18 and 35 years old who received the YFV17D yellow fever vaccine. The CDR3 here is CASGRQWDNEQFF. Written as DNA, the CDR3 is TGTGCCAGCGGTCGACAGTGGGACAATGAGCAGTTCTTC.